The 22 T cell receptor beta chains below were found in one sample sequenced in a study of chemoradiotherapy in HPV16-positive cancers. The repertoire was sequenced with immunoSEQ multiplex PCR; TCRdb's copy has only in-frame clones and lacks some. The data contain approximately 7,400 clones, roughly four fifths of them singletons. Sequenced material: tumor tissue, taken from a patient who underwent chemoradiotherapy. The receptors derive from a human donor with HPV-associated anogenital cancer.

The V gene is TRBV7-7, the J gene TRBJ2-3; the D is unclear. CDR1 is SSHAT, CDR2 FNYEAQ, per germline (reference sequence). There are 15 residues in the CDR3. Trimming cost V 2 bases and J 0 bases, with 9 bases left between them. The CDR3 loop reads CASSLSPESTDTQYF. The CDR3 bases are TGTGCCAGCAGCTTATCGCCCGAGAGCACAGATACGCAGTATTTT.

The chain carries TRBV28 and TRBJ1-6; 9 bases fit TRBD1. The J segment lost 7 bases and the V segment lost 5 bases, leaving 9 bases of the junction unmatched. CDR1 and CDR2 (germline): MDHEN, SYDVKM. The CDR3 runs to 16 residues. This CDR3 is CASSQPPTGGNSPLHF. In DNA, the CDR3 is TGTGCCAGCAGTCAACCACCGACAGGGGGAAATTCACCCCTCCACTTT.

The chain recombines TRBV6-1 with TRBJ1-5; 9 bases are shared with TRBD1. This CDR3 region has 13 residues. The V and J ends lost 4 bases and 5 bases, in that order; junction bases with no gene match: 0. Germline V gives CDR1 MNHNS, CDR2 SASEGT. The CDR3 region is CASSGTGDQPQHF. DNA for the CDR3: TGTGCCAGCAGTGGGACAGGGGATCAGCCCCAGCATTTT.

This clone occurred once. The chain combines TRBV2 with TRBJ2-2; possible D gene TRBD1, 6 bases. Germline V gives CDR1 SNHLY, CDR2 FYNNEI. This CDR3 comprises 14 residues. V lost 5 bases to trimming and J lost 5 bases, with 12 bases between them. In DNA form, the CDR3 reads TGTGCCAGCAGTCCCTTACAGGGTACCGGGGAGCTGTTTTTT. Protein product: CASSPLQGTGELFF.

This chain links TRBV7-8 with TRBJ1-2; TRBD1 might be the D (5 bases). CDR3 length: 16 residues. Germline-derived CDR1 and CDR2 are SGHVS and FQNEAQ. V was cut by 4 bases and J by 3 bases, with 18 bases left in between. CDR3 sequence reads: CASSSRDSTTHYGYTF. The CDR3 DNA reads TGTGCCAGCAGCTCAAGGGACTCTACAACCCACTATGGCTACACCTTC.

The chain joins TRBV11-2 to TRBJ2-3; a possible D gene is TRBD2 (6 bases). CDR1 and CDR2 from the germline V gene are SGHAT and FQNNGV. V was shortened by 1 base and J by 4 bases, with 9 bases between the two germline ends. The CDR3 has 14 residues. The CDR3 loop reads CASSLGSGADTQYF. DNA of the CDR3: TGTGCCAGCAGCTTAGGGTCGGGGGCAGATACGCAGTATTTT. Supplemented by reference TRBV11-2 and TRBJ2-3, the full variable domain reads EAGVAQSPRYKIIEKRQSVAFWCNPISGHATLYWYQQILGQGPKLLIQFQNNGVVDDSQLPKDRFSAERLKGVDSTLKIQPAKLEDSAVYLCASSLGSGADTQYFGPGTRLTVL.

The chain is built from TRBV19 and TRBJ2-5, with 13 bases lining up with TRBD2. V lost 3 bases and J lost 5; bases outside the gene matches: 9. In germline, CDR1 is LNHDA, CDR2 SQIVND (reference sequence). The CDR3 has 17 residues. DNA of the CDR3: TGTGCCAGTAGTATTCGAGGGACTAGCGGGGTAGGGGAGACCCAGTACTTC. Amino acids: CASSIRGTSGVGETQYF.

This clone was seen a few times. The CDR3 DNA reads as TGTGCCAGCAGGTCACTCCAACCCCCCAGGGTTGAGACCCAGTACTTC. It codes for CASRSLQPPRVETQYF. The chain carries TRBV27 and TRBJ2-5; possible D gene TRBD1, 5 bases. V was shortened by 6 bases and J by 5 bases, with 22 bases between the two germline ends. CDR1 and CDR2 (germline): MNHEY, SMNVEV (reference sequence). The CDR3 spans 16 residues.

V and J are TRBV19 and TRBJ2-7; no clear D gene. CDR1 LNHDA and CDR2 SQIVND come from the germline V gene (reference sequence). This CDR3 region has 13 residues. Trimming shortened V by 7 bases and J by 0 bases, and 10 bases separated the two germline ends. The CDR3: CASTPYNSYEQYF. The CDR3 DNA reads TGTGCCAGTACCCCGTACAACTCCTACGAGCAGTACTTC.

The rearrangement joins TRBV27 to TRBJ1-2; D remains ambiguous. The CDR3 is 14 residues long. Germline V CDR1 and CDR2: MNHEY, SMNVEV (reference sequence). Trimming cost V 6 bases and J 6 bases, with 17 bases left between them. The CDR3 coding sequence is TGTGCCAGCAGCCAAGGAGGGATTCGCCATGGCTACACCTTC. Translation gives CASSQGGIRHGYTF.

The CDR3 loop is CASSQPQGYGYTF. As DNA, the CDR3 is TGTGCCAGCAGCCAACCACAGGGGTATGGCTACACCTTC. This chain connects TRBV14 to TRBJ1-2; 7 nucleotides line up with TRBD1. Unmatched junction bases numbered 2, after V lost 2 bases and J lost 5 bases. This CDR3 contains 13 residues. The germline V gene has CDR1 SGHDN and CDR2 FVKESK.

The rearrangement joins TRBV18 to TRBJ1-4; 7 bases match TRBD1. The CDR3 loop spans 16 amino acids. Germline lookup yields CDR1 KGHSH and CDR2 LQKENI. J lost 4 bases, V lost 3 bases, and 8 bases had no gene match. CDR3: CASSPQGQARNEKLFF. CDR3 in DNA: TGTGCCAGCTCACCCCAAGGACAGGCTCGTAATGAAAAACTGTTTTTT.

V usage is TRBV4-1 and J usage is TRBJ1-6; 8 bases map to TRBD1. The CDR3 runs 16 residues. After removal of 5 bases from V and 2 bases from J, the junction contained 5 bases not matched to a gene. Germline loops: CDR1 MGHRA, CDR2 YSYEKL. CDR3 residues: CASSRTGFTYNSPLHF. CDR3 in DNA: TGCGCCAGCAGCAGGACAGGGTTTACCTATAATTCACCCCTCCACTTT.

The chain employs TRBV6-1 and TRBJ2-5, with 14 bases fitting TRBD2. V was clipped by 7 bases and J by 4 bases; unmatched bases: 5. This CDR3 has 15 residues. Germline loops: CDR1 MNHNS, CDR2 SASEGT. Here the CDR3 reads CASTQTSGGAETQYF. CDR3 DNA sequence: TGTGCCAGCACCCAGACTAGCGGGGGGGCAGAGACCCAGTACTTC.

V usage is TRBV18 and J usage is TRBJ1-1; possibly TRBD1 for D (5 bases). Between the trimmed V and J ends, which lost 5 bases and 3 bases, there was a span of 13 bases. The V gene's germline CDR1 is KGHSH and CDR2 LQKENI. This CDR3 contains 14 residues. For the CDR3, the DNA is TGTGCCAGCTCAGGAGGGGAGTCGGACACTGAAGCTTTCTTT. It codes for CASSGGESDTEAFF.

This clone was observed a single time. The chain links TRBV2 to TRBJ2-3; D call uncertain. The CDR3 spans 15 residues. Germline V gene lookup returns CDR1 SNHLY and CDR2 FYNNEI. Trimming stripped 4 bases from V and 5 bases from J, with 16 bases between. This chain's CDR3 is CASSVAGPRVDTQYF. The CDR3 nucleotides read TGTGCCAGCAGTGTAGCAGGCCCAAGAGTAGATACGCAGTATTTT.

The chain uses TRBV19 and TRBJ1-4, with a tentative D call TRBD1 (6 bases). Per germline, CDR1 LNHDA and CDR2 SQIVND (reference sequence). This CDR3 is 14 amino acids long. Trimming removed 3 bases at V and 12 bases at J, with 17 bases between. Here the CDR3 reads CASSIGTQTRELFF. CDR3 bases: TGTGCCAGTAGTATCGGGACACAGACCAGGGAACTGTTTTTT.

The chain has TRBV19 and TRBJ1-4, with D possibly matching TRBD1 (5 bases). The CDR3 spans 15 residues. Germline lookup yields CDR1 LNHDA and CDR2 SQIVND (reference sequence). Trimming removed 8 bases from V and 6 bases from J, with 19 bases in between. The CDR3 sequence is CASSPSGTSYEKLFF. The CDR3 DNA reads as TGTGCCAGTTCTCCTTCGGGGACGTCTTATGAAAAACTGTTTTTT.

In this sample, this clone turned up a few times. The chain recombines TRBV27 with TRBJ2-3; D uncertain. V was pared by 3 bases and J by 9 bases, with 10 bases between. Per germline, CDR1 MNHEY and CDR2 SMNVEV (reference sequence). The length of the CDR3 is 12 residues. This chain's CDR3 is CASSLDVDTQYF. CDR3 nucleotides: TGTGCCAGCAGTTTGGATGTGGACACGCAGTATTTT.

V is TRBV10-3 and J is TRBJ1-1; 7 bases agree with TRBD1. The V gene's germline CDR1 is ENHRY and CDR2 SYGVKD. Trimming removed 5 bases from V and 5 bases from J; junction bases left unmatched: 5. This CDR3 contains 13 residues. The CDR3, as DNA: TGTGCCATCAGTACCACAGGGGCAACTGAAGCTTTCTTT. It codes for CAISTTGATEAFF.

The genes are TRBV7-9 and TRBJ1-1; D is unclear. The CDR3 runs to 14 residues. Trimming cost V 5 bases and J 2 bases, with 12 bases left between them. From germline, CDR1 is SEHNR and CDR2 FQNEAQ (reference sequence). CDR3 protein: CASSPDIPNTEAFF. CDR3 sequence (DNA): TGTGCCAGCAGCCCAGACATCCCCAACACTGAAGCTTTCTTT. Complete variable domain (other parts from reference TRBV7-9 and TRBJ1-1): DTGVSQNPRHKITKRGQNVTFRCDPISEHNRLYWYRQTLGQGPEFLTYFQNEAQLEKSRLLSDRFSAERPKGSFSTLEIQRTEQGDSAMYLCASSPDIPNTEAFFGQGTRLTVV.

The chain joins TRBV5-5 to TRBJ2-1; 7 bases align to TRBD1. The length of the CDR3 is 13 residues. The junction had 4 bases not matched to a gene; V was cut back by 4 bases and J by 6 bases. CDR1 SGHKS and CDR2 YYEKEE come from the germline V gene (reference sequence). In DNA, the CDR3 is TGTGCCAGCAGCCCCTACAGGGGCAATGAGCAGTTCTTC. This gives the protein CASSPYRGNEQFF. Combining the CDR3 with reference TRBV5-5 and TRBJ2-1 gives the whole variable domain DAGVTQSPTHLIKTRGQQVTLRCSPISGHKSVSWYQQVLGQGPQFIFQYYEKEERGRGNFPDRFSARQFPNYSSELNVNALLLGDSALYLCASSPYRGNEQFFGPGTRLTVL.